Listed below are T cell receptor beta chains from one sample, sequenced in a study of OX40 agonist ivuxolimab in advanced cancers. Sequenced by immunoSEQ multiplex PCR; TCRdb stores in-frame clones only, minus some. Of about 81,000 clones in the sample, approximately 94% were seen once. The specimen comprised CD4+ or CD8+ T cells sorted from blood, sampled in a trial of the OX40 agonist ivuxolimab. Source of these receptors: an adult with an advanced solid tumor such as melanoma, head and neck, liver or kidney cancer. The conserved cysteine and the conserved F or W are not part of the CDR3 here. The order of the fields is V gene, J gene, clone size, CDR3 protein. Rows give clone size only sometimes, using once, few, many, or a class for an expanded clone.

TRBV29-1	TRBJ2-3	-	SLRRDSSTDTQY
TRBV29-1	TRBJ2-1	-	SVFRDTTFYNEQF
TRBV4-1	TRBJ2-1	-	ASSQSARQGIGDEQF
TRBV29-1	TRBJ2-3	-	SVTGETSTDTQY
TRBV6-1	TRBJ1-1	-	ASSESTGGTEAF
TRBV9	TRBJ2-3	-	ASSFTTDTQY
TRBV18	TRBJ2-3	once	ASSGLGTSTDTQY
TRBV15	TRBJ2-5	-	ATSGDPSGREGSTETQY
TRBV9	TRBJ2-5	-	ASSVGPVGRQTQY
TRBV28	TRBJ1-1	-	AGKAQGNTEAF
TRBV13	TRBJ2-6	-	ASSSVPKSNVVLT
TRBV5-4	TRBJ2-7	-	ASTPQGEGYEQY
TRBV4-3	TRBJ2-1	-	ASSLYYNEQF
TRBV9	TRBJ1-1	-	ASSVEGQVFEAF
TRBV6-5	TRBJ2-7	-	ASISSGDTYEQY
TRBV4-3	TRBJ1-6	-	ASSRGQGYSPLH
TRBV27	TRBJ2-3	-	ASSTGADTQY
TRBV7-9	TRBJ1-4	few	ASSTGDEKLF
TRBV28	TRBJ2-7	-	ASSPSGTPVGEQY
TRBV2	TRBJ2-7	-	ASSGDRDYEQY
TRBV5-8	TRBJ2-7	-	ASSLAGDSYEQY
TRBV4-1	TRBJ2-1	-	ASSHILAGNEQF
TRBV29-1	TRBJ1-1	-	SVEDRGANSGAF
TRBV4-3	TRBJ2-2	-	ASSRGSATGELF
TRBV7-3	TRBJ2-3	-	ASSSTSASTDTQY
TRBV19	TRBJ1-5	-	ASSLFVGAPQPQH
TRBV7-8	TRBJ2-3	-	ASSLPRTGASTDTQY